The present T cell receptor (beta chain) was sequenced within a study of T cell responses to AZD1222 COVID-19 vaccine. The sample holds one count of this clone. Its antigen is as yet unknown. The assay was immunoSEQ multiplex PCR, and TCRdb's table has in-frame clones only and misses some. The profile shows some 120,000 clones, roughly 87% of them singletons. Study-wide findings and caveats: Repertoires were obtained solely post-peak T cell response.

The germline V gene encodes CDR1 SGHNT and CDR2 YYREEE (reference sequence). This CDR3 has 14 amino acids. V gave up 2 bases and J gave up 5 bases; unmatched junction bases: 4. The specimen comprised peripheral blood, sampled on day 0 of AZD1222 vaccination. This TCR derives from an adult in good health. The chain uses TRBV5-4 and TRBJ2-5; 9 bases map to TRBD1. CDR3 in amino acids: CASSLQGAVETQYF. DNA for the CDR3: TGTGCCAGCAGCTTACAGGGGGCGGTTGAGACCCAGTACTTC.